Listed below are T cell receptor beta chains from one sample, sequenced in a study of shared clonotypes between healthy human individuals. Here immunoSEQ multiplex PCR was the method, and the copy in TCRdb shows in-frame clones only, minus some. The repertoire holds some 790,000 clones, 72% seen once, with more than 1.5% in the top ten. The sequenced sample consisted of memory CD4+ T cells sorted from blood. The receptors here all came from a woman in her twenties or thirties in good health. The CDR3 runs from the conserved cysteine through the conserved F or W. D genes are given only for firm matches. Some rows have no size entry. The others give once, few or many, or a class for an expanded clone.

DNA,CDR3,V,D,size,J
TGTGCCAGTAGTCGGGCGGGGATCTACGAAAAACTGTTTTTT,CASSRAGIYEKLFF,TRBV19,NA,NA,TRBJ1-4
TGTGCCAGCAGCAAAAGGTGGACTAGCGGGAACGAGCAGTACTTC,CASSKRWTSGNEQYF,TRBV21-1,NA,NA,TRBJ2-7
TGCGCCAGCAGCCGCACCGGAGGGTATCAAGAGACCCAGTACTTC,CASSRTGGYQETQYF,TRBV5-1,NA,once,TRBJ2-5
TGTGCCAGCAGCTTAGTCGCAGGGTCCAATTCACCCCTCCACTTT,CASSLVAGSNSPLHF,TRBV7-9,NA,NA,TRBJ1-6
TGCAGCGTTGAAGATTATACGCAGTATTTT,CSVEDYTQYF,TRBV29-1,NA,NA,TRBJ2-3
TGCGCCAGCAGTGTGGGTGTTCAGGTTTATGGCTACACCTTC,CASSVGVQVYGYTF,TRBV10-2,NA,NA,TRBJ1-2
TGTGCCAGCAGGGCGCAGGATAATTCACCCCTCCACTTT,CASRAQDNSPLHF,TRBV28,NA,few,TRBJ1-6
TGTGCCAGCAGTCTCCTCCCCAAGGACTATGGCTACACCTTC,CASSLLPKDYGYTF,TRBV6-1,NA,few,TRBJ1-2
TGTGCCAGCAGCTTAACCCTGGAAGGGGAGCTGTTTTTT,CASSLTLEGELFF,TRBV7-9,NA,NA,TRBJ2-2
TGTGCCAGCAGTTGGACTAGCGGGGTTACAGATACGCAGTATTTT,CASSWTSGVTDTQYF,TRBV6-1,TRBD2,NA,TRBJ2-3
TGTGCCAGCAGTTCCGGGACAATTAATCAGCCCCAGCATTTT,CASSSGTINQPQHF,TRBV28,NA,few,TRBJ1-5
TGTGCCAGCAGTGCCCTTAGGGAATCGAAGGCAGATACGCAGTATTTT,CASSALRESKADTQYF,TRBV5-6,NA,NA,TRBJ2-3
TGTGCCATCGTCTCCGGTCTAGCAGCCAAAAACATTCAGTACTTC,CAIVSGLAAKNIQYF,TRBV6-1,NA,NA,TRBJ2-4
TGTGCCAGCAGTTTTGATGGCGGGAGAAGGACGGGAAGGTCCTACGAGCAGTACTTC,CASSFDGGRRTGRSYEQYF,TRBV28,TRBD2,NA,TRBJ2-7
TGTGCCAGCAGTTTATGGGCCAGGGTCGGAAACACCATATATTTT,CASSLWARVGNTIYF,TRBV28,NA,NA,TRBJ1-3
TGTGCCAGCAGTAAGGGACTAGATCTATTCAGGGGTTATTACAATGAGCAGTTCTTC,CASSKGLDLFRGYYNEQFF,TRBV27,TRBD2,NA,TRBJ2-1
TGTGCCGTAGCGGGCTGGGGTACAGATACGCAGTATTTT,CAVAGWGTDTQYF,TRBV11-2,TRBD2,NA,TRBJ2-3
TGTGCCGGCTACCCCCGACAGGGGGCTGGCTATGGCTACACCTTC,CAGYPRQGAGYGYTF,TRBV30,TRBD1,once,TRBJ1-2
TGTGCCAGCAGTGAATTGTTCGGGACGGGGTCTTCAAAGCAGTTCTTC,CASSELFGTGSSKQFF,TRBV6-1,NA,few,TRBJ2-1
TGCGCCAGCAGCCAAGCCGGGACTGGGAGGCAAGATACGCAGTATTTT,CASSQAGTGRQDTQYF,TRBV4-1,NA,NA,TRBJ2-3
TGCAGCGTTGAGATGGGACCAACCTACGAGCAGTACTTC,CSVEMGPTYEQYF,TRBV29-1,NA,NA,TRBJ2-7
TGTGCTAGTGGTTTGGGCGACCTAGCGGGCAGGCACAATGAGCAGTTCTTC,CASGLGDLAGRHNEQFF,TRBV12-5,TRBD2,NA,TRBJ2-1
TGTGCCAGCAGCTTATCCCAGCGGGAGAATGAGCAGTTCTTC,CASSLSQRENEQFF,TRBV7-9,TRBD2,once,TRBJ2-1
TGTGCCAGCAGTTCATTTAGCGGGAGCACAGATACGCAGTATTTT,CASSSFSGSTDTQYF,TRBV27,TRBD2,NA,TRBJ2-3
TGTGCCAGCAGCTCAACAGGGGGCTCTGGAAACACCATATATTTT,CASSSTGGSGNTIYF,TRBV11-2,TRBD1,NA,TRBJ1-3
TGTGCCATCAAAATTGACCTCTCGGTAGAGACCCAGTACTTC,CAIKIDLSVETQYF,TRBV10-3,NA,NA,TRBJ2-5
TGTGCCAGCAGCTTAGCGGGGACAGGGCAAACCGGGGAGCTGTTTTTT,CASSLAGTGQTGELFF,TRBV7-9,TRBD1,NA,TRBJ2-2
TGCGCCAGCACCAAGACTAGCGCGACCTACAATGAGCAGTTCTTC,CASTKTSATYNEQFF,TRBV4-1,TRBD2,NA,TRBJ2-1
TGTGCCAGCAGTTACAAGTGGAACACTGAAGCTTTCTTT,CASSYKWNTEAFF,TRBV6-5,NA,few,TRBJ1-1
TGTGCCAGCAGTCCCCCGGGCTCCCTATCCTACGAGCAGTACTTC,CASSPPGSLSYEQYF,TRBV6-6,NA,NA,TRBJ2-7
TGTGCCAGCTCACCCCGCAGGACAAACACTGAAGCTTTCTTT,CASSPRRTNTEAFF,TRBV18,NA,NA,TRBJ1-1
TGTGCCAGCAGCCAACGGACAGGCTCTGGAAACACCATATATTTT,CASSQRTGSGNTIYF,TRBV16,TRBD1,NA,TRBJ1-3
TGTGCCAGCAGCCCCCACGGCAATCAGCCCCAGCATTTT,CASSPHGNQPQHF,TRBV7-9,NA,NA,TRBJ1-5
TGTGCCATCAGTGAGTCCAGTACTTGGGGCGGTGAGCAGTACTTC,CAISESSTWGGEQYF,TRBV10-3,NA,NA,TRBJ2-7
TGTGCCAGTAGTATAGGGCCCTTTAGCAATCAGCCCCAGCATTTT,CASSIGPFSNQPQHF,TRBV19,NA,NA,TRBJ1-5
TGTGCCAGCAGTTTAGGGGCAACCGTCTTGATCACAGATACGCAGTATTTT,CASSLGATVLITDTQYF,TRBV28,NA,many,TRBJ2-3
TGTGCCAGCAGTGCCGGACAGCTTAGCAATCAGCCCCAGCATTTT,CASSAGQLSNQPQHF,TRBV2,NA,few,TRBJ1-5
TGTGCCAGCAGTTTACAGAACTACGAGCAGTACTTC,CASSLQNYEQYF,TRBV2,NA,once,TRBJ2-7
TGTGCCAGCAGCTTGTCGGGGACAAATCAGCCCCAGCATTTT,CASSLSGTNQPQHF,TRBV5-4,NA,NA,TRBJ1-5
TGCGCCAGCAGCCTGGTTGGGACAGGGAGCCAAGAGACCCAGTACTTC,CASSLVGTGSQETQYF,TRBV5-1,TRBD1,NA,TRBJ2-5
TGTGCCAGCAGTCCCCAGGGCGCCTCTGGAAACACCATATATTTT,CASSPQGASGNTIYF,TRBV28,NA,NA,TRBJ1-3
TGTGCCAGCAGCTTAGCGGGGGAGGATACGCAGTATTTT,CASSLAGEDTQYF,TRBV7-7,NA,NA,TRBJ2-3
TGCGCCAGCAGATCCGCGGAGGAGGGGATGACGCAGTATTTT,CASRSAEEGMTQYF,TRBV5-1,NA,NA,TRBJ2-3
TGTGCCAGCAGTCTCCTAGCGAGATCCTACAATGAGCAGTTCTTC,CASSLLARSYNEQFF,TRBV28,NA,NA,TRBJ2-1